This T cell receptor (beta chain) was documented in a study of liver allograft versus peripheral blood T cells. Study-wide context: Recipients' peripheral blood served as the comparator for T cell receptor repertoires in transplanted livers.

Each CDR3 protein gets one entry after TCRdb re-called the reads with MiXCR. The sample holds some 8,000 distinct CDR3 sequences, around a sixth seen once. Study conclusions and caveats: Reportedly, the T cell receptor repertoires present inside liver allografts differed from those in peripheral blood.

Germline CDR1 MNHEY, CDR2 SVGEGT. The V end lost 8 bases, the J end lost 4 bases, and 15 bases lay between the germline ends. The length of the CDR3 is 14 residues. Sample share makes this clonotype medium-sized. Its antigen is still unknown. The clonotype was recovered from a human patient who had a liver transplant. These T cells may partly come from the graft donor. This rearrangement joins TRBV6-2 or TRBV6-3 to TRBJ1-5; D is undetermined. The CDR3, as DNA: TGTGCCAGCCTCCCCGGTCCTTTTAATCAGCCCCAGCATTTT. It codes for CASLPGPFNQPQHF.